One sample yielded the 15 T cell receptor beta chains listed below, sequenced in a study of cytomegalovirus exposure and HLA in healthy donors. PCR amplification relied on 60 Vbeta primers (plus 13 Jbeta primers). Only in-frame clones appear in the TCRdb table, and some are missing; sequencing was by immunoSEQ multiplex PCR. The sample includes 150,000 to 170,000 clones, roughly 70% of them seen just once. Sequenced input: PBMCs. The receptors derive from a man aged 25 to 40 in good health and CMV-seronegative.

The V call is TRBV5-1, the J call TRBJ1-2; the match to TRBD1 covers 9 bases. The germline V gene encodes CDR1 SGHRS and CDR2 YFSETQ. V dropped 4 bases and J dropped 6; count of bases not matched to a gene: 7. CDR3 length: 14 residues. This CDR3 reads CASSVGQGTNGYTF. The DNA for the CDR3 is TGCGCCAGCAGCGTCGGACAGGGGACAAATGGCTACACCTTC.

The chain is built from TRBV28 and TRBJ2-7; 11 bases agree with TRBD2. The CDR3 runs to 15 residues. CDR1 and CDR2 from the germline V gene are MDHEN and SYDVKM. With 5 bases clipped from V and 7 bases from J, the junction kept 10 bases outside the gene matches. The CDR3 spells CASSPGLAGVGEQYF. DNA of the CDR3: TGTGCCAGCAGTCCCGGACTAGCGGGCGTGGGAGAGCAGTACTTC.

The chain carries TRBV7-9 and TRBJ1-2; 8 positions agree with TRBD1. The CDR3 has 13 residues. The V gene's germline CDR1 is SEHNR and CDR2 FQNEAQ (reference sequence). J gave up 2 bases and V 5 bases, and 1 base lay outside the gene matches. The CDR3 sequence: CASSRTGNYGYTF. The CDR3 DNA sequence: TGTGCCAGCAGCCGGACAGGGAACTATGGCTACACCTTC.

The chain recombines TRBV27 with TRBJ1-1, with unresolved D. V was trimmed by 6 bases and J by 8 bases, leaving 13 bases between them. The CDR3 length is 12 residues. Germline loops: CDR1 MNHEY, CDR2 SMNVEV (reference sequence). The CDR3 nucleotides are TGTGCCAGCAGACTTGTCACGGGGGAAGCTTTCTTT. Translation: CASRLVTGEAFF.

The rearrangement uses TRBV6-1 and TRBJ2-7; 8 nucleotides line up with TRBD1. Germline values: CDR1 MNHNS, CDR2 SASEGT. V shed 3 bases and J 0 bases; nucleotides not matched to a gene: 1. The CDR3 is 14 amino acids. CDR3 DNA sequence: TGTGCCAGCAGTGATGGACAGGGCTCCTACGAGCAGTACTTC. Its protein is CASSDGQGSYEQYF.

The J gene is TRBJ1-2, the V gene TRBV7-2, with 12 bases aligning to TRBD1. Germline V gene sequence: CDR1 SGHTA, CDR2 FQGNSA. V lost 3 bases to trimming and J lost 3 bases; unmatched junction nucleotides: 5. The length of the CDR3 is 16 residues. CDR3 bases: TGTGCCAGCAGCTTCCTTGGGACAGGGGGCGACTATGGCTACACCTTC. As protein: CASSFLGTGGDYGYTF.

The chain has TRBV28 and TRBJ2-7; maybe TRBD1 (6 bases). The CDR3 has 16 amino acids. V was cut by 1 base and J by 2 bases, with 15 bases left in between. Germline values: CDR1 MDHEN, CDR2 SYDVKM. The DNA for the CDR3 is TGTGCCAGCAGTTTATTAGGGGACACCGAGCCCTACGAGCAGTACTTC. Translating gives CASSLLGDTEPYEQYF.

V usage is TRBV7-3 and J usage is TRBJ1-4, with D unclear. Trimming removed 3 bases from V and 4 bases from J, with 9 bases in between. Germline V lookup: CDR1 SGHTA, CDR2 FQGTGA. This CDR3 contains 14 residues. CDR3 region: CASSFSGINEKLFF. The CDR3 nucleotides read TGTGCCAGCAGCTTCTCAGGTATTAATGAAAAACTGTTTTTT.

This chain links TRBV5-4 with TRBJ1-2; 8 bases match TRBD1. V was pared by 0 bases and J by 4 bases, with 8 bases of the junction left unmatched. The CDR3 covers 16 residues. Germline assignment: CDR1 SGHNT and CDR2 YYREEE (reference sequence). The DNA of the CDR3 is TGTGCCAGCAGCTTGGGCGGGCAGGGGGCGGCCTATGGCTACACCTTC. Protein product: CASSLGGQGAAYGYTF.

The CDR3: CASSLQGVPYEQYF. The CDR3 DNA reads TGTGCCAGCAGCTTGCAGGGGGTGCCATACGAGCAGTACTTC. The V and J genes are TRBV5-6 and TRBJ2-7; 7 bases line up with TRBD1. Looked up from germline, CDR1 is SGHDT and CDR2 is YYEEEE. V was clipped by 1 base and J by 4 bases; unmatched bases: 5. CDR3 size: 14 residues.

This clone appeared once. The CDR3: CASSQRTGRGYTF. CDR3 DNA sequence: TGTGCCAGCAGTCAGAGGACAGGTCGGGGCTACACCTTC. This sequence joins TRBV6-5 and TRBJ1-2; 7 bases line up with TRBD1. Germline V gene data show CDR1 as MNHEY and CDR2 as SVGAGI. The CDR3 runs to 13 residues. With 5 bases clipped from V and 8 bases from J, the junction kept 8 bases outside the gene matches.

The V gene is TRBV29-1, the J gene TRBJ1-4; D remains ambiguous. CDR1 SQVTM and CDR2 ANQGSEA come from the germline V gene. The CDR3 covers 13 residues. V was shortened by 4 bases and J by 7 bases, with 13 bases between the two germline ends. CDR3 nucleotides: TGCAGCGTTGTTGGGGAGAGTGGTGAAAAACTGTTTTTT. This encodes CSVVGESGEKLFF.

This clone was detected once. The rearrangement joins TRBV29-1 to TRBJ1-5, with 9 positions matching TRBD1. Germline V lookup: CDR1 SQVTM, CDR2 ANQGSEA. CDR3 size: 13 residues. V gave up 6 bases and J gave up 6 bases; unmatched junction bases: 6. CDR3 protein: CSVITGGSQPQHF. CDR3 DNA sequence: TGCAGCGTCATAACAGGGGGCAGTCAGCCCCAGCATTTT.

This chain links TRBV5-4 with TRBJ1-1, with 8 bases identical to TRBD1. Germline V gene sequence: CDR1 SGHNT, CDR2 YYREEE (reference sequence). The CDR3 length is 17 residues. With 2 bases clipped from V and 1 base from J, the junction kept 10 bases outside the gene matches. CDR3 sequence reads: CASSLPGQVAGNTEAFF. In DNA form, the CDR3 reads TGTGCCAGCAGCTTACCGGGACAGGTGGCCGGGAACACTGAAGCTTTCTTT.

V and J are TRBV5-8 and TRBJ2-7; no clear D gene. CDR3 length equals 13 residues. From germline, CDR1 is SGHTS and CDR2 YDEGEE. The V gene lost 0 bases and the J gene lost 3 bases, with 7 bases spanning the gap. The CDR3 bases are TGTGCCAGCAGCTTGGCCGCAGACTACGAGCAGTACTTC. Encoded protein: CASSLAADYEQYF. Combining the CDR3 with reference TRBV5-8 and TRBJ2-7 gives the whole variable domain EAGVTQSPTHLIKTRGQQATLRCSPISGHTSVYWYQQALGLGLQFLLWYDEGEERNRGNFPPRFSGRQFPNYSSELNVNALELEDSALYLCASSLAADYEQYFGPGTRLTVT.